The 16 T cell receptor beta chains reported below all come from one sample, sequenced in a study of T-cell reconstitution after alpha-beta-depleted transplantation in children. Unique molecular identifiers were incorporated into the prepared TCRbeta library. TCRdb re-derived calls from the PCR reads in MiXCR, one entry per CDR3 protein. The profile shows 150,000 to 250,000 distinct CDR3 sequences, approximately 14% of them singletons. The starting material was PBMCs from the stem cell graft donor, obtained from the stem cell graft. Source of these receptors: a human donor who donated a stem cell graft to a child with acute lymphoblastic leukemia.

In its sample, this clonotype was seen many times. The genes are TRBV30 and TRBJ2-1; D is unclear. V lost 3 bases, J lost 3 bases, and 6 bases lay in between. Germline lookup yields CDR1 GTSNPN and CDR2 SVGIG (reference sequence). This CDR3 region has 12 residues. The CDR3 DNA reads TGTGCCTGGAGGAGGAGCTACAATGAGCAGTTCTTC. It codes for CAWRRSYNEQFF.

The chain couples TRBV20-1 to TRBJ1-2, with 8 bases lining up with TRBD1. J was trimmed by 3 bases and V by 6 bases; bases with no gene match: 6. Germline V lookup: CDR1 DFQATT, CDR2 SNEGSKA (reference sequence). The CDR3 has 13 residues. The CDR3 protein is CSALPGQDYGYTF. The CDR3, as DNA: TGCAGTGCGCTACCGGGACAGGACTATGGCTACACCTTC.

This clonotype turned up a few times. The chain uses TRBV30 and TRBJ2-1; D not certain. V was cut by 4 bases and J by 6 bases, with 16 bases left in between. The CDR3 length is 14 residues. CDR1 and CDR2 (germline): GTSNPN, SVGIG (reference sequence). The CDR3 protein is CAWINSPTSNEQFF. In DNA, the CDR3 is TGTGCCTGGATCAATTCCCCGACTTCCAATGAGCAGTTCTTC.

This clonotype was seen many times. V gene TRBV12-3 or TRBV12-4 combines with J gene TRBJ2-1; TRBD2 agrees at 10 bases. This CDR3 comprises 15 residues. The junction had 3 bases not matched to a gene; V was cut back by 5 bases and J by 2 bases. The CDR3 DNA reads as TGTGCCAGCAGTGGAGCGGGAGGGCCCTACAATGAGCAGTTCTTC. This translates into CASSGAGGPYNEQFF.

The sample holds many counts of this clonotype. The V call is TRBV10-3, the J call TRBJ2-1, with 8 bases identical to TRBD1. Germline loops: CDR1 ENHRY, CDR2 SYGVKD. The CDR3 length is 14 residues. V dropped 2 bases and J dropped 8; count of bases not matched to a gene: 5. The CDR3 region is CAISEVGQGDEQFF. The CDR3 DNA reads as TGTGCCATCAGTGAGGTAGGACAGGGCGATGAGCAGTTCTTC.

This clonotype was seen only a few times. The chain links TRBV5-1 to TRBJ2-3, with D unresolved. The V and J ends lost 4 bases and 4 bases respectively, with 16 bases between them. The CDR3 is made up of 15 amino acids. Per germline, CDR1 SGHRS and CDR2 YFSETQ. This CDR3 reads CASSRTPRESDTQYF. Here the CDR3 DNA reads TGCGCCAGCAGCCGGACCCCCCGCGAGTCAGATACGCAGTATTTT.

This clonotype appeared many times. The rearrangement uses TRBV7-9 and TRBJ2-1; 13 nucleotides match TRBD2. The CDR3 is 15 amino acids. CDR1 SEHNR and CDR2 FQNEAQ come from the germline V gene (reference sequence). J gave up 8 bases and V 5 bases, and 6 bases lay outside the gene matches. The CDR3 nucleotides are TGTGCCAGCAGCCAAACTAGCGGGAGGGTAGATGAGCAGTTCTTC. Its translation is CASSQTSGRVDEQFF.

This clonotype came up many times. The chain couples TRBV20-1 to TRBJ1-1; D possibly corresponds to TRBD1 (5 bases). The CDR3 runs 14 residues. CDR1 is DFQATT, CDR2 SNEGSKA, per germline (reference sequence). The V gene lost 1 base and the J gene lost 0 bases, with 9 bases spanning the gap. CDR3 in DNA: TGCAGTGCTAGAGGCGGGGGAGTGAACACTGAAGCTTTCTTT. It codes for CSARGGGVNTEAFF.

This clonotype was counted many times. The V and J genes are TRBV9 and TRBJ2-1; D remains unclear. The germline V and J ends were trimmed by 2 bases and 5 bases, with 8 bases remaining between them. The CDR3 runs to 13 residues. The germline V gene encodes CDR1 SGDLS and CDR2 YYNGEE. The CDR3 DNA follows: TGTGCCAGCAGCGTGGATACGAACAATGAGCAGTTCTTC. This codes for CASSVDTNNEQFF.

V and J are TRBV6-6 and TRBJ2-7; D possibly corresponds to TRBD2 (6 bases). V lost 2 bases and J 4 bases, leaving 9 bases between the germline ends. The CDR3 is 13 residues long. In germline, CDR1 is MNHNY, CDR2 SVGAGI (reference sequence). CDR3: CASSYASGYEQYF. As DNA, the CDR3 is TGTGCCAGCAGTTACGCGAGCGGGTACGAGCAGTACTTC.

This clonotype was recorded a few times. The CDR3 DNA reads as TGCAGTGCTAGAGAGAGGTCGACAGGGGGCGCTCGCTACACCTTC. Its translation: CSARERSTGGARYTF. V usage is TRBV20-1 and J usage is TRBJ1-2; TRBD1 matches 10 bases. V lost 0 bases, J lost 9 bases, and 10 bases stayed unmatched. From germline, CDR1 is DFQATT and CDR2 SNEGSKA (reference sequence). The CDR3 totals 15 residues.

This clonotype was counted at least ten times. The chain employs TRBV29-1 and TRBJ2-1; no reliable D call. CDR1 and CDR2 from the germline V gene are SQVTM and ANQGSEA. This CDR3 comprises 12 residues. V dropped 5 bases and J dropped 7 bases, with 12 bases sitting between them. This CDR3 reads CSVRLGSNEQFF. In nucleotides, the CDR3 is TGCAGCGTTCGATTGGGTTCAAATGAGCAGTTCTTC.

This clonotype was seen a handful of times. The chain links TRBV28 to TRBJ2-7; 8 nucleotides match TRBD2. CDR1 is MDHEN and CDR2 is SYDVKM in the germline V gene. Trimming removed 10 bases from V and 4 bases from J; junction bases left unmatched: 12. The CDR3 runs 14 residues. The CDR3 reads CATSPPGGPYEQYF. CDR3 DNA sequence: TGTGCCACCTCCCCCCCGGGAGGGCCTTACGAGCAGTACTTC.

This clonotype was counted ten times or more. This chain uses TRBV5-5 with TRBJ2-5, with 8 bases that match TRBD2. Germline CDR1 SGHKS, CDR2 YYEKEE (reference sequence). The CDR3 has 14 amino acids. V gave up 5 bases and J gave up 4 bases; unmatched junction bases: 7. The chain's CDR3 is CASRADLAGETQYF. CDR3 DNA sequence: TGTGCCAGCAGGGCGGATCTAGCGGGAGAGACCCAGTACTTC.

The chain has TRBV6-9 and TRBJ2-5; D possibly corresponds to TRBD1 (6 bases). This CDR3 spans 15 amino acids. V was clipped by 4 bases and J by 1 base, with 13 bases between them. The V gene's germline CDR1 is MNHGY and CDR2 SVAAGI. The chain's CDR3 is CASSSPTGSQETQYF. CDR3 DNA: TGTGCCAGCAGTTCACCCACAGGGTCCCAAGAGACCCAGTACTTC.

The table lists this clonotype with many counts. The chain uses TRBV20-1 and TRBJ2-3; TRBD2 matches at 11 bases. The CDR3 length is 17 residues. V trimming: 5 bases; J trimming: 5 bases; junction bases outside the gene matches: 15. Germline CDR1 reads DFQATT; CDR2 reads SNEGSKA (reference sequence). This CDR3 is CSAPTSGSEILRDTQYF. The CDR3 coding sequence is TGCAGTGCTCCTACTAGCGGGAGTGAAATTTTACGAGATACGCAGTATTTT.